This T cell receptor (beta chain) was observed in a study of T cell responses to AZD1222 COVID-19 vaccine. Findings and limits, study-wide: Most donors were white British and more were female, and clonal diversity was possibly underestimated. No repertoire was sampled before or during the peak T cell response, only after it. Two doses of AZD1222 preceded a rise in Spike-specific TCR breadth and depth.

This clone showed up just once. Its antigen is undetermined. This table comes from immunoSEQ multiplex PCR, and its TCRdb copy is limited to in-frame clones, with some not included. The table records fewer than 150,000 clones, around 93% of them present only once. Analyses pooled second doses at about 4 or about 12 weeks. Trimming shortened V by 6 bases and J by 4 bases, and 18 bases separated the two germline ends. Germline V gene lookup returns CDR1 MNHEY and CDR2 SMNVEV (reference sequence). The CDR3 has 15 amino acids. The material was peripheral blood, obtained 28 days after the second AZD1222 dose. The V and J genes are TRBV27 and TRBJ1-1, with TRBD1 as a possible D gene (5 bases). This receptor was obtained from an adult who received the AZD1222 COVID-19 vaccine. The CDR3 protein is CASRTPVGRGTEAFF. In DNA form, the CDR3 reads TGTGCCAGCAGAACCCCCGTCGGGAGGGGCACTGAAGCTTTCTTT.